Below are 23 T cell receptor beta chains sequenced from a single sample in a study of graft-versus-host responses after intestinal transplantation. For these TCRs, the target antigens are not known. Produced via immunoSEQ multiplex PCR; TCRdb's table is partial and in-frame only. The sample consists of more than 65,000 clones, over 70% of them appearing once. This material consisted of unstimulated CD4+ T cells sorted from spleen or lymph node cells, taken before transplant. These receptor sequences come from a human donor who was the organ donor for an intestinal transplant.

V and J are TRBV11-2 and TRBJ2-2; tentatively, D is TRBD1 (7 bases). V lost 1 base, J lost 8 bases, and 17 bases lay in between. Germline CDR1 is SGHAT and CDR2 is FQNNGV. There are 16 residues in the CDR3. The CDR3 is CASSLVLDRTKGELFF. In DNA form, the CDR3 reads TGTGCCAGCAGCTTAGTTCTGGACAGGACTAAAGGGGAGCTGTTTTTT.

The V gene is TRBV4-1, the J gene TRBJ2-7; D is perhaps TRBD2 (5 bases). Germline V gene data show CDR1 as MGHRA and CDR2 as YSYEKL. CDR3 length: 14 amino acids. The ends were cut back, 7 bases at V and 2 bases at J, with 15 bases in the middle. CDR3 sequence reads: CASKGGALPYEQYV. The CDR3 coding sequence is TGCGCCAGCAAAGGAGGAGCTCTGCCCTACGAGCAGTACGTC.

The chain combines TRBV15 with TRBJ1-1, with D perhaps TRBD1 (5 bases). The CDR3 has 16 residues. V lost 1 base and J 1 base, leaving 13 bases between the germline ends. Germline loops: CDR1 LNHNV, CDR2 YYDKDF (reference sequence). The CDR3 DNA reads as TGTGCCACCAGCAGAGGGGGGGGTCTTTCGAACACTGAAGCTTTCTTT. Residues: CATSRGGGLSNTEAFF.

The rearrangement uses TRBV10-3 and TRBJ2-7; 7 positions match TRBD1. The trim removed 4 bases at V and 3 bases at J, leaving 12 bases unmatched. Germline V lookup: CDR1 ENHRY, CDR2 SYGVKD. The CDR3 consists of 16 residues. In nucleotides, the CDR3 is TGTGCCATCAGTGTATTTAAGAGGGGACAGTACTACGAGCAGTACGTC. This sequence encodes CAISVFKRGQYYEQYV.

V and J are TRBV27 and TRBJ2-3, with unresolved D. CDR1 is MNHEY and CDR2 is SMNVEV in the germline V gene (reference sequence). V dropped 2 bases and J dropped 6 bases, with 18 bases sitting between them. This CDR3 is built from 16 residues. DNA of the CDR3: TGTGCCAGCAGTTTAACGGCAATCAGGTCCAGGGATACGCAGTATTTT. Its protein is CASSLTAIRSRDTQYF.

The chain couples TRBV11-2 to TRBJ2-5, with a weak D call TRBD2 (5 bases). The germline V gene encodes CDR1 SGHAT and CDR2 FQNNGV. The V gene lost 3 bases and the J gene lost 5 bases, with 10 bases spanning the gap. The length of the CDR3 is 13 residues. The CDR3 loop reads CASSLGESETQYF. The CDR3 bases are TGTGCCAGCAGCTTGGGAGAGTCGGAGACCCAGTACTTC.

This chain uses TRBV6-5 with TRBJ1-6; D might be TRBD1 (6 bases). Germline values: CDR1 MNHEY, CDR2 SVGAGI. Trimming removed 5 bases from V and 4 bases from J, with 6 bases in between. This CDR3 is 13 amino acids long. The CDR3 spells CASSGQYNSPLHF. DNA for the CDR3: TGTGCCAGCAGTGGACAGTATAATTCACCCCTCCACTTT.

V usage is TRBV27 and J usage is TRBJ2-1, with 10 bases lining up with TRBD1. This CDR3 is 15 amino acids long. Germline trimming cut 1 base from V and 8 bases from J; bases unmatched to any gene: 5. Germline CDR1 reads MNHEY; CDR2 reads SMNVEV (reference sequence). CDR3 region: CASSLLGQGSDEQFF. Written as DNA, the CDR3 is TGTGCCAGCAGTTTATTGGGACAGGGGTCCGATGAGCAGTTCTTC.

The V call is TRBV7-2, the J call TRBJ1-2; D is unresolved. Trimming removed 0 bases at V and 4 bases at J, with 6 bases between. Germline assignment: CDR1 SGHTA and CDR2 FQGNSA. The CDR3 covers 13 residues. This CDR3 is CASSLAGIYGYTF. As DNA, the CDR3 is TGTGCCAGCAGCTTAGCCGGGATCTATGGCTACACCTTC.

V gene TRBV6-1 combines with J gene TRBJ1-5; D gene ambiguous. V was shortened by 2 bases and J by 3 bases, with 14 bases between the two germline ends. Germline CDR1 and CDR2: MNHNS and SASEGT. This CDR3 contains 16 residues. CDR3 DNA: TGTGCCAGCAGTGAATATACCGCGGGGTTCAATCAGCCCCAGCATTTT. This encodes CASSEYTAGFNQPQHF.

This rearrangement joins TRBV4-3 to TRBJ1-4, with TRBD1 matching over 7 bases. Germline V lookup: CDR1 LGHNA, CDR2 YSLEER. The V segment lost 1 base and the J segment 4 bases; nucleotides outside the gene matches: 3. The CDR3 spans 15 residues. This chain's CDR3 is CASSQGDSDNEKLFF. The CDR3 DNA reads TGCGCCAGCAGCCAAGGGGACAGTGATAATGAAAAACTGTTTTTT.

The gene calls are TRBV5-1 and TRBJ2-2; possible D gene TRBD2, 7 bases. Trimming took off 4 bases at V and 7 bases at J, with 11 bases between the two ends. Germline lookup yields CDR1 SGHRS and CDR2 YFSETQ. The CDR3 contains 13 residues. The DNA for the CDR3 is TGCGCCAGCAGCCCGGGGGGCATCGGGGAGCTGTTTTTT. Translated, it gives CASSPGGIGELFF.

V is TRBV25-1 and J is TRBJ2-1; 9 bases match TRBD1. Trimming took 3 bases from V and 15 from J; bases not matched to a gene: 15. The germline V gene has CDR1 MGHDK and CDR2 SYGVNS. This CDR3 is built from 15 residues. CDR3 sequence: CASSEPWGGWDRAFF. The CDR3 DNA reads TGTGCCAGCAGTGAGCCTTGGGGTGGATGGGACAGGGCGTTCTTC.

The rearrangement links TRBV13 to TRBJ2-3; 11 bases agree with TRBD2. J gave up 9 bases and V 0 bases, and 14 bases lay outside the gene matches. The CDR3 loop spans 18 amino acids. Per the germline V gene, CDR1 is PRHDT and CDR2 is FYEKMQ (reference sequence). The CDR3 region has the DNA TGTGCCAGCAGCTTAGGCCTCACTATAGCGGGGGGGCCGGGGACGCAGTATTTT. As protein: CASSLGLTIAGGPGTQYF.

The rearrangement links TRBV30 to TRBJ1-1; 9 positions agree with TRBD1. Germline V gene data show CDR1 as GTSNPN and CDR2 as SVGIG (reference sequence). The CDR3 runs to 13 residues. The J segment lost 4 bases and the V segment lost 2 bases, leaving 2 bases of the junction unmatched. The CDR3, as DNA: TGTGCCTGGAGTTCGGACAGGGGCACTGAAGCTTTCTTT. As protein: CAWSSDRGTEAFF.

The chain joins TRBV10-1 to TRBJ2-2, with D unclear. Deletions cut 5 bases from V and 4 bases from J, with 8 bases between. Per the germline V gene, CDR1 is WNHNN and CDR2 is SYGVQD (reference sequence). This CDR3 contains 13 residues. The CDR3 sequence: CASSQVITGELFF. The DNA of the CDR3 is TGCGCCAGCAGTCAGGTTATCACCGGGGAGCTGTTTTTT.

The gene calls are TRBV29-1 and TRBJ1-2; 7 bases agree with TRBD1. Germline-derived CDR1 and CDR2 are SQVTM and ANQGSEA. V dropped 5 bases and J dropped 2; count of bases not matched to a gene: 11. The CDR3 has 15 residues. The CDR3 sequence is CSVFAGTDGNYGYTF. The CDR3 coding sequence is TGCAGCGTTTTCGCCGGGACAGACGGCAACTATGGCTACACCTTC.

This clone was observed once. The V and J genes are TRBV12-5 and TRBJ1-1; 7 positions match TRBD1. The CDR3 loop spans 11 amino acids. Germline lookup yields CDR1 LGHNT and CDR2 FRNRAP. Trimming cost V 7 bases and J 8 bases; bases outside gene matches: 4. CDR3 amino acids: CASAQDREAFF. The CDR3 DNA follows: TGTGCTAGTGCCCAGGACAGGGAAGCTTTCTTT.

This chain joins TRBV9 and TRBJ1-6; D is unresolved. V was cut by 6 bases and J by 7 bases, with 11 bases left in between. This CDR3 spans 13 amino acids. Germline assignment: CDR1 SGDLS and CDR2 YYNGEE. CDR3 nucleotides: TGTGCCAGCACCCGGTCCGCCAATTCACCCCTCCACTTT. Residues: CASTRSANSPLHF.

The gene calls are TRBV15 and TRBJ1-1, with TRBD1 identical over 7 bases. Trimming removed 3 bases from V and 4 bases from J; junction bases left unmatched: 8. This CDR3 region has 15 residues. The germline gives CDR1 LNHNV, CDR2 YYDKDF (reference sequence). The CDR3 region is CATSSGRTGGTEAFF. The CDR3 bases are TGTGCCACCAGCAGTGGAAGGACAGGAGGCACTGAAGCTTTCTTT.

The V call is TRBV10-2, the J call TRBJ2-1; the D is unclear. V was trimmed by 7 bases and J by 0 bases, leaving 10 bases between them. The CDR3 extends over 14 amino acids. CDR1 and CDR2 (germline): WSHSY, SAAADI. This chain's CDR3 is CASILDASYNEQFF. DNA for the CDR3: TGCGCCAGCATTCTAGATGCCTCCTACAATGAGCAGTTCTTC.

The chain uses TRBV7-8 and TRBJ2-7; possibly TRBD2 for D (6 bases). The germline gives CDR1 SGHVS, CDR2 FQNEAQ. With 3 bases removed from V and 2 bases from J, the gap between germline ends came to 17 bases. The CDR3 runs 16 residues. CDR3 coding DNA: TGTGCCAGCAGCTTCCAACCGGGACTCAAAGCCTACGAGCAGTACGTC. Residues: CASSFQPGLKAYEQYV.

The chain uses TRBV6-5 and TRBJ1-5, with 7 bases lining up with TRBD1. The CDR3 consists of 13 residues. V was clipped by 6 bases and J by 7 bases; unmatched bases: 6. Germline V gene data show CDR1 as MNHEY and CDR2 as SVGAGI. CDR3 sequence reads: CASSFRGWQPQHF. For the CDR3, the DNA is TGTGCCAGCAGCTTCAGGGGGTGGCAGCCCCAGCATTTT.